The 13 T cell receptor beta chains in this list originate from one sample, sequenced in a study of T cells after yellow fever vaccination. MiXCR, applied by TCRdb to the 5' RACE reads, yields one record per CDR3 protein. The sample carries roughly 310,000 distinct CDR3 sequences, 7.5% to 9% recorded once. Specimen: PBMCs, collected on the day of the first yellow fever vaccination. These receptors were collected from a man aged 18-30 years who received the YFV17D yellow fever vaccine.

This clonotype was detected only a few times. V gene TRBV5-1 combines with J gene TRBJ1-2; D gene ambiguous. Germline CDR1 is SGHRS and CDR2 is YFSETQ. The CDR3 totals 13 residues. V shed 0 bases and J shed 4 bases, with 7 bases lying between them. CDR3 loop: CASSLDSVYGYTF. For the CDR3, the DNA is TGCGCCAGCAGCTTGGACAGCGTCTATGGCTACACCTTC.

This clonotype was seen a few times. The chain recombines TRBV2 with TRBJ2-5; D uncertain. Germline V gene sequence: CDR1 SNHLY, CDR2 FYNNEI. The CDR3 is made up of 10 amino acids. Trimming removed 8 bases from V and 5 bases from J, with 6 bases in between. CDR3 loop: CASARETQYF. The CDR3 nucleotides read TGTGCCAGCGCGAGGGAGACCCAGTACTTC.

This clonotype was detected many times. This chain joins TRBV20-1 and TRBJ2-3; D tentatively reads TRBD1 or TRBD2 (5 bases each). The CDR3 sequence is 14 residues long. Trimming cost V 6 bases and J 5 bases, with 18 bases left between them. Germline CDR1 DFQATT, CDR2 SNEGSKA (reference sequence). The CDR3: CSARVSGGGDTQYF. In nucleotides, the CDR3 is TGCAGTGCCAGGGTCAGCGGTGGGGGAGATACGCAGTATTTT.

This clonotype was observed a handful of times. The rearrangement joins TRBV12-3 or TRBV12-4 to TRBJ1-2; TRBD1 matches 11 bases. J was trimmed by 3 bases and V by 4 bases; bases with no gene match: 1. The CDR3 has 14 residues. CDR3 sequence (DNA): TGTGCCAGCAGTTGGGACAGGGGGTACTATGGCTACACCTTC. It encodes CASSWDRGYYGYTF.

The CDR3 DNA is TGTGCCAGCAGCTTCAGACTAGCGGGGGCCGTTTACAATGAGCAGTTCTTC. This gives the protein CASSFRLAGAVYNEQFF. This rearrangement joins TRBV11-2 to TRBJ2-1; 12 bases map to TRBD2. This CDR3 has 17 residues. The ends lost 3 bases at V and 4 bases at J; junction bases unmatched: 7. Germline V lookup: CDR1 SGHAT, CDR2 FQNNGV.

This clonotype was detected a few times. This rearrangement joins TRBV5-6 to TRBJ1-6, with TRBD1 matching 9 bases. CDR3 size: 14 residues. V trimming: 6 bases; J trimming: 9 bases; junction bases outside the gene matches: 7. Germline CDR1 reads SGHDT; CDR2 reads YYEEEE. The CDR3 DNA is TGTGCCAGCACCGGGACAGGGACACCTTCACCCCTCCACTTT. It encodes CASTGTGTPSPLHF.

This clonotype occurred many times. The CDR3: CSAWGGAGDEQFF. The CDR3 DNA follows: TGCAGCGCCTGGGGGGGGGCCGGGGATGAGCAGTTCTTC. The V gene is TRBV29-1, the J gene TRBJ2-1, with D perhaps matching TRBD2 (7 bases). This CDR3 comprises 13 residues. In germline, CDR1 is SQVTM, CDR2 ANQGSEA. Trimming cost V 7 bases and J 8 bases, with 18 bases left between them.

This clonotype came up many times. The J gene is TRBJ1-1, the V gene TRBV4-3; D possibly corresponds to TRBD1 (5 bases). V was pared by 0 bases and J by 4 bases, with 15 bases between. This CDR3 is built from 16 residues. In germline, CDR1 is LGHNA, CDR2 YSLEER. The CDR3 DNA sequence: TGCGCCAGCAGCCAAGAAAGGGTGGGGGTGCTCACTGAAGCTTTCTTT. This translates into CASSQERVGVLTEAFF.

The table lists this clonotype with many counts. V is TRBV5-6 and J is TRBJ2-1, with TRBD2 identical over 7 bases. Losses at the gene ends were 4 bases for V and 0 bases for J; bases not matched to a gene: 7. Germline CDR1 reads SGHDT; CDR2 reads YYEEEE. The CDR3 covers 16 residues. The DNA of the CDR3 is TGTGCCAGCAGCGGGGTGGCGGGGGACTCCTACAATGAGCAGTTCTTC. This codes for CASSGVAGDSYNEQFF.

Only a few counts were recorded for this clonotype. The rearrangement links TRBV12-3 or TRBV12-4 to TRBJ2-3; D unclear. The CDR3 is made up of 15 amino acids. Trimming took 5 bases from V and 5 from J, leaving 17 bases between them. CDR3 amino acids: CASSKNSWGRDTQYF. The CDR3 bases are TGTGCCAGCAGTAAAAATAGCTGGGGAAGAGATACGCAGTATTTT.

This clonotype was seen a handful of times. The V and J genes are TRBV2 and TRBJ2-6; D gene uncertain. The CDR3 has 14 residues. Deletions cut 7 bases from V and 4 bases from J, with 11 bases between. The germline gives CDR1 SNHLY, CDR2 FYNNEI. The CDR3 bases are TGTGCCAGCACCCAAGAATCCGGGGCCAACGTCCTGACTTTC. Protein: CASTQESGANVLTF.

There are a few counts of this clonotype. The chain couples TRBV4-2 to TRBJ2-7, with 10 bases that match TRBD2. Germline trimming cut 2 bases from V and 3 bases from J; bases unmatched to any gene: 19. The CDR3 length is 20 residues. Germline CDR1 is LGHNA and CDR2 is YNFKEQ. The DNA for the CDR3 is TGTGCCAGCAGCCAACAATTCGGGGGAGCGGGGGGGCTAATTAACTACGAGCAGTACTTC. It codes for CASSQQFGGAGGLINYEQYF.

The rearrangement joins TRBV12-3 or TRBV12-4 to TRBJ1-1, with D perhaps matching TRBD1 (5 bases). This CDR3 has 15 amino acids. V was trimmed by 6 bases and J by 1 base, leaving 15 bases between them. CDR3 region: CASRGGVPSNTEAFF. The CDR3 nucleotides read TGTGCCAGCAGGGGGGGAGTCCCTTCGAACACTGAAGCTTTCTTT.